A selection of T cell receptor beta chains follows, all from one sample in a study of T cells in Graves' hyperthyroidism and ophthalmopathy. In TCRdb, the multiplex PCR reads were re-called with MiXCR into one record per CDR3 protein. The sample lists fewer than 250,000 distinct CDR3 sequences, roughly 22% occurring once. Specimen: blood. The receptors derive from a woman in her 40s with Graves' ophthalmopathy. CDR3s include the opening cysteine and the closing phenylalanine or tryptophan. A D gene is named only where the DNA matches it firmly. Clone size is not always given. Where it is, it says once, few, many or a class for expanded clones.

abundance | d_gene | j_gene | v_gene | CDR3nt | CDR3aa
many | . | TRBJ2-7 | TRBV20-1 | TGCAGTGCTAGAGTAACCGGGACCCAGCAGTACTTC | CSARVTGTQQYF
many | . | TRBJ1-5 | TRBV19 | TGTGCCAGCAGGGCGGCAGTTAGCAATCAGCCCCAGCATTTT | CASRAAVSNQPQHF
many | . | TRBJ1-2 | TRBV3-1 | TGTGCCAGCAGCCAAGGGGGAGGATCGGGTACCTTC | CASSQGGGSGTF
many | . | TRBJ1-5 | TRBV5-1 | TGCGCCAGCAGCTCACCCCAGGACAGAAACAATCAGCCCCAGCATTTT | CASSSPQDRNNQPQHF
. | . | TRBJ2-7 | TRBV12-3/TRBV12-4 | TGTGCCAGCGCGAGGCGGGCCTCCTACGAGCAGTACTTC | CASARRASYEQYF
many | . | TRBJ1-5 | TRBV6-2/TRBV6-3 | TGTGCCAGCAGTTACTTCGGAAAACCTAGCAATCAGCCCCAGCATTTT | CASSYFGKPSNQPQHF
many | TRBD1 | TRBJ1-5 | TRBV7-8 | TGTGCCAGCAGCGACGGACAGGGAGGCAATCAGCCCCAGCATTTT | CASSDGQGGNQPQHF
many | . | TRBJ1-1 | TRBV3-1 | TGTGCCAGCAGCCAAGTTCGCACCCTTGGAACTGAAGCTTTCTTT | CASSQVRTLGTEAFF
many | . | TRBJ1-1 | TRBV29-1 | TGCAGCGTTCGGGCAACTGATGGGAACACTGAAGCTTTCTTT | CSVRATDGNTEAFF
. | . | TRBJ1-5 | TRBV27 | TGTGCCAGCAGTCCGCAGGGAGGACAGCCCCAGCATTTT | CASSPQGGQPQHF
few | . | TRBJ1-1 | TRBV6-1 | TGTGCCAGCAGCAGGGGAGGACCCGTTCTGAACACTGAAGCTTTCTTT | CASSRGGPVLNTEAFF
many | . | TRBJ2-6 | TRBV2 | TGTGCCAGCAGCGTGGGACGGTCTGGGGCCAACGTCCTGACTTTC | CASSVGRSGANVLTF
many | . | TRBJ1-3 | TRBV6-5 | TGTGCCAGCAGTTACTCGAATAGGGTCGACTCTGGAAACACCATATATTTT | CASSYSNRVDSGNTIYF
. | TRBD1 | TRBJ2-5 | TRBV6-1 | TGTGCCAGCTACAGGGTGGCAGGGGGTCACCAAGAGACCCAGTACTTC | CASYRVAGGHQETQYF
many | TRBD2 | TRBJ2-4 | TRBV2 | TGTGCCAGTCACGGACTAGCGGCGAAAAACATTCAGTACTTC | CASHGLAAKNIQYF
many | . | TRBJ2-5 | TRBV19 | TGTGCCAGTAGTAGGGATTTAGAGACCCAGTACTTC | CASSRDLETQYF
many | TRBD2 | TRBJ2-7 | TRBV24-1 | TGTGCCACCAACGGGGGGGACGAGCAGTACTTC | CATNGGDEQYF
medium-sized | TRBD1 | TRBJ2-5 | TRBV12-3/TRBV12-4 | TGTGCCAGCAGTCCGCCTTCGGACAGGGATTACCAAGAGACCCAGTACTTC | CASSPPSDRDYQETQYF
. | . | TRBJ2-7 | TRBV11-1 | TGTGCCAGCAGCTTTGCCGTAACCTACGAGCAGTACTTC | CASSFAVTYEQYF
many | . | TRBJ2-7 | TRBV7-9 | TGTGCCAGCAGCATCAGCTCCTACGAGCAGTACTTC | CASSISSYEQYF
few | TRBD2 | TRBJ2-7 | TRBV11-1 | TGTGCCAGCAGCTCGCATCCGGGGACTACCCTCTACGAGCAGAACTTC | CASSSHPGTTLYEQNF
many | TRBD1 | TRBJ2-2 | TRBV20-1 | TGCAGTGCTAGAAAGGGGACAGGGAACACCGGGGAGCTGTTTTTT | CSARKGTGNTGELFF
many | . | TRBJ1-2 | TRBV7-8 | TGTGCCAGCAGCTTCATCGGGGGCAGAGGCTACACCTTC | CASSFIGGRGYTF
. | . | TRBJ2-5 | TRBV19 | TGTGCCAGTAGCGATCCTTGGGGCAGTAAAGAGACCCAGTACTTC | CASSDPWGSKETQYF
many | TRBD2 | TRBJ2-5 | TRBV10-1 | TGCGCCAGCAGTGAGGGGACTAGCTCCCGGGAGACCCAGTACTTC | CASSEGTSSRETQYF
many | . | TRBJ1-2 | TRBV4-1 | TGCGCCAGCAGCCAAGTAGGCAAACCTAACTATGGCTACACCTTC | CASSQVGKPNYGYTF
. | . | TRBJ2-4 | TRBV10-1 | TGCGCCAGCAGTGATGGGGGGACCAAAAACATTCAGTACTTC | CASSDGGTKNIQYF
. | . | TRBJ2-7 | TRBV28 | TGTGCCAGCAGTTTACCGGGGGACCTCTCCTACGAGCAGTACTTC | CASSLPGDLSYEQYF
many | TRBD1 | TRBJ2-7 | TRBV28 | TGTGCCAGCAGTTCGGGACAGGGTGCGTGGCAGTACTTC | CASSSGQGAWQYF
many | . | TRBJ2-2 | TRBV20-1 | TGCTCCCAGATCGGAACGAACACCGGGGAGCTGTTTTTT | CSQIGTNTGELFF
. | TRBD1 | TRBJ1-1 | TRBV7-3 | TGTGCCAGCAGCTTAATGGGGGGGACAGGGACAGGGGCCCGTTTCGAAGCTTTCTTT | CASSLMGGTGTGARFEAFF
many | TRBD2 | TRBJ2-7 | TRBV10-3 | TGTGCCATCAGTCTTAGACTAGCGGGAACCAACGAGCAGTACTTC | CAISLRLAGTNEQYF
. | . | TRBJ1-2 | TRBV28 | TGTGCCAGCAGTCTTGGGGCACCAAAAAGGGGTGGCTACACCTTC | CASSLGAPKRGGYTF
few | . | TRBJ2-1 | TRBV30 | TGTGCCTCCCAGGGGGGAGGCTACAATGAGCAGTTCTTC | CASQGGGYNEQFF
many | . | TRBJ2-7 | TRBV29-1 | TGCAGCGTTGAAGATCTCGAGAGCTCCTACGAGCAGTACTTC | CSVEDLESSYEQYF